The T cell receptor (beta chain) described here comes from a study of response to subunit inactivated influenza vaccine. In its sample, this clonotype was seen many times. Its antigen is not known. Trimming took off 2 bases at V and 7 bases at J, with 6 bases between the two ends. The CDR3 is 12 residues long. TCRdb itself ran the RT-PCR reads through MiXCR, one entry per CDR3 protein. The sample consists of roughly 670,000 distinct CDR3 sequences, 11% to 15% of them appearing once. The study, taken as a whole, reports: Each seasonal influenza vaccination recruits few new T cells, the authors suggested.

The sample was PBMCs from blood, taken 14 days before vaccination. The sequence was collected from a man aged 45-60 years who received an inactivated influenza vaccine. The chain uses TRBV12-3 or TRBV12-4 and TRBJ2-1; D uncertain. The CDR3 protein is CASSLWGNEQFF. CDR3 sequence (DNA): TGTGCCAGCAGTTTATGGGGAAATGAGCAGTTCTTC.